This passage covers 17 T cell receptor beta chains from one sample sequenced in a study of shared clonotypes between healthy human individuals. TCRdb's copy holds only in-frame clones and misses some; the assay was immunoSEQ multiplex PCR. The sample holds approximately 500,000 clones, less than 96% seen once. Specimen: naive CD4+ T cells sorted from blood. As for subset: CD45RA+ positively selected. The receptors shown here come from a woman aged 30 to 39 in good health.

This chain links TRBV28 with TRBJ1-1, with 7 bases lining up with TRBD1. Germline CDR1 and CDR2: MDHEN and SYDVKM. The CDR3 covers 17 residues. J was trimmed by 4 bases and V by 5 bases; bases with no gene match: 16. CDR3 bases: TGTGCCAGCAGTCCCCTTAGGGCAGGGGGGGTTGGCACTGAAGCTTTCTTT. It translates to CASSPLRAGGVGTEAFF.

The V call is TRBV7-9, the J call TRBJ2-1; TRBD2 agrees at 9 bases. The V gene's germline CDR1 is SEHNR and CDR2 FQNEAQ (reference sequence). The CDR3 is 15 amino acids. V was pared by 3 bases and J by 6 bases, with 6 bases of the junction left unmatched. In DNA form, the CDR3 reads TGTGCCAGCAGCTTTTTAGCGGGAGTAGCCAATGAGCAGTTCTTC. It encodes CASSFLAGVANEQFF.

The rearrangement joins TRBV5-4 to TRBJ1-1, with a tentative D call TRBD1 (5 bases). The V and J ends lost 2 bases and 1 base respectively, with 9 bases between them. Germline CDR1 SGHNT, CDR2 YYREEE (reference sequence). The CDR3 totals 14 residues. The CDR3 DNA reads as TGTGCCAGCAGCTTCGGCGGGGGGAACACTGAAGCTTTCTTT. It yields the protein CASSFGGGNTEAFF. Looking up the rest from reference TRBV5-4 and TRBJ1-1 gives the full variable domain: ETGVTQSPTHLIKTRGQQVTLRCSSQSGHNTVSWYQQALGQGPQFIFQYYREEENGRGNFPPRFSGLQFPNYSSELNVNALELDDSALYLCASSFGGGNTEAFFGQGTRLTVV.

The chain's CDR3 is CASSIDRGNNQPQHF. The CDR3 nucleotides are TGTGCCAGCAGCATTGACAGGGGAAACAATCAGCCCCAGCATTTT. This rearrangement joins TRBV5-4 to TRBJ1-5, with 8 bases fitting TRBD1. The CDR3 is 15 amino acids. V was pared by 4 bases and J by 3 bases, with 6 bases of the junction left unmatched. Germline loops: CDR1 SGHNT, CDR2 YYREEE (reference sequence).

The rearrangement links TRBV27 to TRBJ2-6; TRBD1 matches 9 bases. The CDR3 runs to 18 residues. Germline V CDR1 and CDR2: MNHEY, SMNVEV (reference sequence). J was trimmed by 0 bases and V by 4 bases; bases with no gene match: 7. Here the CDR3 DNA reads TGTGCCAGCAGTTCCTACCCGGGACAGGGCTCTGGGGCCAACGTCCTGACTTTC. This translates into CASSSYPGQGSGANVLTF. Looking up the rest from reference TRBV27 and TRBJ2-6 gives the full variable domain: EAQVTQNPRYLITVTGKKLTVTCSQNMNHEYMSWYRQDPGLGLRQIYYSMNVEVTDKGDVPEGYKVSRKEKRNFPLILESPSPNQTSLYFCASSSYPGQGSGANVLTFGAGSRLTVL.

This rearrangement joins TRBV7-5 to TRBJ1-2; the listed D gene, TRBD1, was not tested against the DNA. TRBV7-5 is marked as a pseudogene. CDR3 length: 15 amino acids. CDR3 amino acids: CASSLDTGGRYGYTF. As DNA, the CDR3 is TGTGCCAGCAGCTTAGATACAGGGGGCCGCTATGGCTACACCTTC.

The chain recombines TRBV9 with TRBJ2-7; TRBD1 agrees at 7 bases. V was clipped by 4 bases and J by 7 bases; unmatched bases: 17. The CDR3 runs to 16 residues. Per germline, CDR1 SGDLS and CDR2 YYNGEE. In nucleotides, the CDR3 is TGTGCCAGCAGCCCTACCCGGACAGGACATTCGGGGGAGCAGTACTTC. This codes for CASSPTRTGHSGEQYF.

V is TRBV10-2 and J is TRBJ2-2; no clear D. V lost 2 bases and J 6 bases, leaving 13 bases between the germline ends. The CDR3 loop spans 15 amino acids. The germline gives CDR1 WSHSY, CDR2 SAAADI. CDR3 nucleotide sequence: TGCGCCAGCAGTGAGCCGGGCCATTCTTCCGGGGAGCTGTTTTTT. It translates to CASSEPGHSSGELFF.

This chain links TRBV19 with TRBJ1-5; the D gene is possibly TRBD1 (6 bases). From germline, CDR1 is LNHDA and CDR2 SQIVND (reference sequence). CDR3 length: 15 residues. Trimming left V 3 bases short and J 6 bases short, with 15 bases between. The chain's CDR3 is CASSMGRQDGQPQHF. DNA for the CDR3: TGTGCCAGTAGTATGGGGCGACAGGATGGTCAGCCCCAGCATTTT.

The V and J genes are TRBV25-1 and TRBJ1-1; D is unresolved. V was clipped by 2 bases and J by 3 bases, with 7 bases between them. The germline CDR1 and CDR2 sequences are MGHDK and SYGVNS. This CDR3 has 13 residues. CDR3 residues: CASSEHEDTEAFF. The CDR3 region has the DNA TGTGCCAGCAGTGAACACGAGGACACTGAAGCTTTCTTT.

The chain couples TRBV5-1 to TRBJ2-7; D possibly uses TRBD1 or TRBD2 (5 bases each). The ends were cut back, 3 bases at V and 7 bases at J, with 17 bases in the middle. The CDR3 is made up of 14 amino acids. Germline V CDR1 and CDR2: SGHRS, YFSETQ. CDR3 DNA sequence: TGCGCCAGCAGCTCAGTTCAGGGATCGGGGGAGCAGTACTTC. It yields the protein CASSSVQGSGEQYF.

The chain has TRBV18 and TRBJ1-2; no clear D gene. The CDR3 is 15 amino acids. V was cut by 2 bases and J by 0 bases, with 10 bases left in between. The V gene's germline CDR1 is KGHSH and CDR2 LQKENI. This CDR3 is CASSPSSAANYGYTF. The DNA for the CDR3 is TGTGCCAGCTCACCAAGTTCGGCAGCTAACTATGGCTACACCTTC.

V gene TRBV2 combines with J gene TRBJ2-3, with a possible D match to TRBD2 (6 bases). This CDR3 region has 17 residues. V was pared by 6 bases and J by 10 bases, with 29 bases between. The germline CDR1 and CDR2 sequences are SNHLY and FYNNEI. The CDR3 reads CASRKGLVAGLIRAQYF. CDR3 nucleotide sequence: TGTGCCAGCAGGAAAGGTCTGGTCGCGGGACTGATTCGGGCGCAGTATTTT.

This clone came up once. This sequence joins TRBV27 and TRBJ2-7, with TRBD2 matching 13 bases. The CDR3 has 17 amino acids. Trimming removed 5 bases from V and 4 bases from J; junction bases left unmatched: 11. The germline V gene encodes CDR1 MNHEY and CDR2 SMNVEV (reference sequence). Written as DNA, the CDR3 is TGTGCCAGCAGTCTCTCGGGGACTAGCGGGATTCAGTACGAGCAGTACTTC. Translated: CASSLSGTSGIQYEQYF.

V usage is TRBV7-9 and J usage is TRBJ1-1; D is unclear. The CDR3 length is 13 residues. The V gene's germline CDR1 is SEHNR and CDR2 FQNEAQ (reference sequence). Trimming shortened V by 1 base and J by 7 bases, and 10 bases separated the two germline ends. This chain's CDR3 is CASSLELLHEAFF. The CDR3 DNA follows: TGTGCCAGCAGCTTAGAACTACTACATGAAGCTTTCTTT.

The rearrangement links TRBV13 to TRBJ2-1, with 8 bases fitting TRBD2. Germline V gene sequence: CDR1 PRHDT, CDR2 FYEKMQ (reference sequence). The CDR3 is 15 amino acids. With 0 bases clipped from V and 5 bases from J, the junction kept 3 bases outside the gene matches. Here the CDR3 reads CASSLGGLANNEQFF. The CDR3 coding sequence is TGTGCCAGCAGCTTAGGTGGACTAGCCAACAATGAGCAGTTCTTC.

The chain is built from TRBV29-1 and TRBJ2-6; no clear D. The CDR3 is 15 amino acids. Germline V gene lookup returns CDR1 SQVTM and CDR2 ANQGSEA. V was trimmed by 4 bases and J by 0 bases, leaving 10 bases between them. The DNA of the CDR3 is TGCAGCGTTGTCTTACAGAGCTCTGGGGCCAACGTCCTGACTTTC. Amino acid sequence: CSVVLQSSGANVLTF. Together with reference TRBV29-1 and TRBJ2-6, the CDR3 gives the full variable domain: SAVISQKPSRDICQRGTSLTIQCQVDSQVTMMFWYRQQPGQSLTLIATANQGSEATYESGFVIDKFPISRPNLTFSTLTVSNMSPEDSSIYLCSVVLQSSGANVLTFGAGSRLTVL.